This T cell receptor beta chain was captured by sequencing in a study of blood T cell repertoires in COVID-19. Clones were sequenced by immunoSEQ multiplex PCR, and TCRdb holds only the in-frame ones, with some missing. Here the sample spans approximately 130,000 clones, about 86% being singletons. From germline, CDR1 is LNHDA and CDR2 SQIVND (reference sequence). The CDR3 consists of 16 residues. Losses at the gene ends were 4 bases for V and 2 bases for J; bases not matched to a gene: 3. The chain couples TRBV19 to TRBJ2-3; 13 nucleotides align to TRBD2. This receptor was obtained from a woman in her fifties or sixties with active or convalescent COVID-19. Material for sequencing was peripheral blood. CDR3 nucleotides: TGTGCCAGTAGTACAGGACTAGCGGGGGCCACAGATACGCAGTATTTT. Translated, it gives CASSTGLAGATDTQYF.